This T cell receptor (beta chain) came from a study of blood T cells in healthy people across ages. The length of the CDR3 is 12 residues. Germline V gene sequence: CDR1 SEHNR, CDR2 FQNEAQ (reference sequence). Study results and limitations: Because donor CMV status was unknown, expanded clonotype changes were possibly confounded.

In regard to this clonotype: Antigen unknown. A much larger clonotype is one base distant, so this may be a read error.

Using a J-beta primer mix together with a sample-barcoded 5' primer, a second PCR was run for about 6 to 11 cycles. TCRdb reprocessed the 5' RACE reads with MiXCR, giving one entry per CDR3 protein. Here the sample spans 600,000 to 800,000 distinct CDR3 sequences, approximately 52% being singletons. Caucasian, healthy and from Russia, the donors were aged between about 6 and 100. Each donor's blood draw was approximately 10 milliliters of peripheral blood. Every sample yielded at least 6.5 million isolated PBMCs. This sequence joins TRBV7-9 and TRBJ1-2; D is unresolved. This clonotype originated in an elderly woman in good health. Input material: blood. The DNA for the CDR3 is TGTGCCAGCAGCTTAACGACCGTTGGCCACACCTTC. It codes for CASSLTTVGHTF.